This note documents a single T cell receptor (beta chain) sequence. Its antigen is not known. The data stem from a study of cytomegalovirus exposure and HLA in healthy donors. The PCR contained 60 Vbeta and 13 Jbeta primers. Assay: immunoSEQ multiplex PCR; the TCRdb copy retains only in-frame clones and omits some. The sample includes about 200,000 clones, approximately 70% seen only once; the top ten take 1.8%. This CDR3 contains 13 residues. Germline V CDR1 and CDR2: SGHAT, FQDESV (reference sequence). V lost 5 bases to trimming and J lost 7 bases; unmatched junction nucleotides: 5. Study-level results: Several of the most significant clusters appeared, in a later analysis, to be linked to common viral pathogens.

The sequence was obtained from a woman aged 25 to 45 in good health and CMV-seronegative. V and J are TRBV11-1 and TRBJ2-3; 8 nucleotides agree with TRBD1. Sequenced material: PBMCs. CDR3 nucleotide sequence: TGTGCCAGCAGCGTAGACAGGGGCCATACGCAGTATTTT. It specifies CASSVDRGHTQYF.